This T cell receptor (beta chain) originates from a study of blood T cell repertoires in COVID-19. Whole-study context: Italy, Spain and the United States were the sources of the convalescent and acute COVID-19 samples. T cells, B-cell-depleted T cells, or PBMCs provided the cDNA or gDNA that served as material.

Germline trimming cut 1 base from V and 7 bases from J; bases unmatched to any gene: 7. The CDR3 extends over 16 amino acids. CDR1 and CDR2 from the germline V gene are SGDLS and YYNGEE. Per the original data handling: Amplification of reference gene primers was used by the study to estimate nucleated cell counts. The method was immunoSEQ multiplex PCR; TCRdb's version includes in-frame clones alone and lacks a portion of them. The V and J calls and clone size were taken over from that table, and D and trimming were inferred from the DNA. In the table there are 150,000 to 200,000 clones, approximately 84% of which are singletons.

The sequenced material came from peripheral blood. The receptor's source is a human donor with acute or convalescent COVID-19. The donor label of this sample is uncertain. This rearrangement joins TRBV9 to TRBJ2-1; 11 bases are a match to TRBD2. The CDR3: CASSVLGTSGVNEQFF. In nucleotides, the CDR3 is TGTGCCAGCAGCGTACTGGGGACTAGCGGAGTTAATGAGCAGTTCTTC. Together with reference TRBV9 and TRBJ2-1, the CDR3 gives the full variable domain: DSGVTQTPKHLITATGQRVTLRCSPRSGDLSVYWYQQSLDQGLQFLIQYYNGEERAKGNILERFSAQQFPDLHSELNLSSLELGDSALYFCASSVLGTSGVNEQFFGPGTRLTVL.